A selection of T cell receptor beta chains follows, all from one sample in a study of blood T cell repertoires in COVID-19. Profiled with immunoSEQ multiplex PCR; TCRdb holds only in-frame clones, not every one. The sample has 30,000 to 45,000 clones, approximately 75% seen once. Input material: peripheral blood. The origin of the receptors is a human donor in a cohort sampled during active or convalescent COVID-19. The donor label of this sample is uncertain. CDR3s include the opening cysteine and the closing phenylalanine or tryptophan.

cdr3_length: 13
v_call: TRBV12-5
cdr3_aa: CASGLASTDTQYF

cdr3_length: 14
v_call: TRBV9
cdr3_aa: CASQRGRGQDGYTF

cdr3_length: 15
v_call: TRBV6-5
cdr3_aa: CASSYSGQAHTEAFF

cdr3_length: 13
v_call: TRBV11-3
cdr3_aa: CASSPRTWGEQYF

cdr3_length: 14
v_call: TRBV30
cdr3_aa: CAWSVHREGEKLFF

cdr3_length: 14
v_call: TRBV28
cdr3_aa: CASSLREVRAGAFF

cdr3_length: 14
v_call: TRBV5-6
cdr3_aa: CASSLSLVDTEAFF

cdr3_length: 16
v_call: TRBV5-6
cdr3_aa: CASSPRVAGARNTQYF

cdr3_length: 15
v_call: TRBV9
cdr3_aa: CASSPSSTGNTEAFF

cdr3_length: 16
v_call: TRBV19
cdr3_aa: CASSGLRTGVPGELFF

cdr3_length: 16
v_call: TRBV19
cdr3_aa: CASSSRDRGPNYGYTF

cdr3_length: 16
v_call: TRBV19
cdr3_aa: CASSISPAGGSDTQYF

cdr3_length: 13
v_call: TRBV30
cdr3_aa: CAWRETGNLLAFF

cdr3_length: 14
v_call: TRBV6-5
cdr3_aa: CASSREGAGSPLHF

cdr3_length: 14
v_call: TRBV5-4
cdr3_aa: CASSLGGLAETQYF

cdr3_length: 13
v_call: TRBV7-2
cdr3_aa: CASSFRDRGRYTF

cdr3_length: 19
v_call: TRBV15
cdr3_aa: CATSRDPGLAGPNTGELFF

cdr3_length: 17
v_call: TRBV10-2
cdr3_aa: CASSEPRTSGRRDTQYF

cdr3_length: 14
v_call: TRBV5-1
cdr3_aa: CASSWSQGDGELFF

cdr3_length: 14
v_call: TRBV2
cdr3_aa: CASTPGQVTDTQYF

cdr3_length: 13
v_call: TRBV4-1
cdr3_aa: CASSQDRFSEQFF

cdr3_length: 16
v_call: TRBV19
cdr3_aa: CASSTRLAGDPDTQYF

cdr3_length: 15
v_call: TRBV19
cdr3_aa: CASTIQGANTGELFF

cdr3_length: 12
v_call: TRBV2
cdr3_aa: CASKQGNYGYTF

cdr3_length: 14
v_call: TRBV7-2
cdr3_aa: CASSLPGLGYGYTF

cdr3_length: 13
v_call: TRBV7-2
cdr3_aa: CASSLQDYTEAFF

cdr3_length: 14
v_call: TRBV11-3
cdr3_aa: CASSWLGYRGELFF

cdr3_length: 14
v_call: TRBV19
cdr3_aa: CASMMQGDTGELFF

cdr3_length: 15
v_call: TRBV16
cdr3_aa: CASSFTGAGTDTQYF

cdr3_length: 11
v_call: TRBV2
cdr3_aa: CASTVADTQYF

cdr3_length: 13
v_call: TRBV2
cdr3_aa: CASSAVAKNIQYF

cdr3_length: 14
v_call: TRBV6-5
cdr3_aa: CASSQGWGLGGYTF

cdr3_length: 12
v_call: TRBV7-8
cdr3_aa: CASTSDSHEQFF

cdr3_length: 14
v_call: TRBV5-1
cdr3_aa: CASSLDTRGDTIYF

cdr3_length: 14
v_call: TRBV19
cdr3_aa: CASSIAIGDYGYTF

cdr3_length: 14
v_call: TRBV5-5
cdr3_aa: CASSFWSMEGEQYF

cdr3_length: 12
v_call: TRBV21-1
cdr3_aa: CASSRRGEQLFF

cdr3_length: 14
v_call: TRBV5-5
cdr3_aa: CASSFLGSTDTQYF

cdr3_length: 16
v_call: TRBV25-1
cdr3_aa: CASSESGGLGDYGYTF

cdr3_length: 13
v_call: TRBV6-5
cdr3_aa: CASSLAGGGEQYF

cdr3_length: 13
v_call: TRBV5-1
cdr3_aa: CASSFGSNYGYTF

cdr3_length: 15
v_call: TRBV19
cdr3_aa: CASRPHGQVNTEAFF

cdr3_length: 13
v_call: TRBV30
cdr3_aa: CAWRVTRSGELFF

cdr3_length: 15
v_call: TRBV5-3
cdr3_aa: CARSPPGQGYNEQYF

cdr3_length: 14
v_call: TRBV7-3
cdr3_aa: CASSLRASTDTQYF

cdr3_length: 14
v_call: TRBV9
cdr3_aa: CASSPAHTPGEQYF

cdr3_length: 13
v_call: TRBV7-3
cdr3_aa: CASSLAGGNEQFF

cdr3_length: 15
v_call: TRBV4-1
cdr3_aa: CASSQGGSGAYEQYF

cdr3_length: 14
v_call: TRBV9
cdr3_aa: CASSPRGDQETQYF

cdr3_length: 15
v_call: TRBV19
cdr3_aa: CASSIGGRGNSPLHF

cdr3_length: 11
v_call: TRBV28
cdr3_aa: CATSLYYEQYF

cdr3_length: 14
v_call: TRBV7-2
cdr3_aa: CASSLSSGSHEQYF

cdr3_length: 17
v_call: TRBV19
cdr3_aa: CASSRPLGGPGANVLTF